This T cell receptor beta chain was sequenced in a study of human T cells and chemical hapten exposure. Study details: TCR yield per sample varied, mainly due to pooled library volumes.

A note on this clonotype: Antigen: not known.

The library labeled individual cDNA molecules by adding unique molecular identifiers to them. In the original workflow: Across samples, TCR counts had a median of roughly 96,000 and ranged from about 20,000 to 750,000. TCRdb reanalysed the reads using MiXCR and keeps one entry per CDR3 protein. These V and J calls derive from TCRdb rather than the authors' analysis. This repertoire shows about 120,000 distinct CDR3 sequences, over 6.5% found once; its top ten account for 1.4%. Study-wide results and limits: After DPC sensitization, TCRs above 1 in 1000 frequency showed no change.

V gave up 9 bases and J gave up 5 bases, with 11 bases separating them. The CDR3 is 12 amino acids. The study extracted total RNA from unfractionated whole blood. Sequenced sample: whole blood. The chain has TRBV12-3 or TRBV12-4 and TRBJ2-4, with D perhaps TRBD2 (5 bases). This TCR came from a human donor in good health. Some clones in this sample may be carry-over from other donors' samples. The CDR3 is CASSSGENIQYF. The CDR3 DNA reads as TGTGCCAGTTCGTCCGGGGAAAACATTCAGTACTTC.